One T cell receptor beta chain is described in this entry. This clone has a single count. It has no known antigen specificity. Within one base of it there is no much larger clone, and no base qualities were kept. This specimen comes from a study of blood T cell repertoires in COVID-19 (dated by TCRdb to the early 2020s). About the study as a whole: Samples from collaborators originated in the United States, Italy and Spain and spanned both the acute and convalescent phases of COVID-19. The prospective study material was composed of cDNA or gDNA derived from T cells, B-cell-depleted T cells, or PBMCs. The dataset comprised deeply sampled blood TCRbeta repertoires from subjects exposed to, actively infected with, or recovered from COVID-19. The repertoires were released in a freely available public database meant as a resource for research on the immune response to SARS-CoV-2. The samples were drawn from two sources: the first 160 participants of the ongoing ImmuneRACE study, and 1,000 to 1,500 subjects contributed by 6 global collaborators. A de-identified subject ID, COVID-19 status, age in years and sex were almost always included in the sample metadata. Where available, HLA class I and class II types were taken from metadata supplied by the sample provider and were not determined by assay-based typing.

V was cut back by 5 bases and J by 0 bases, leaving a gap of 11 bases between them. Taken from cysteine to phenylalanine, the CDR3 has 15 residues. Just the 45-base CDR3 DNA is kept, in frame starting at base 1. CDR1 MDHEN and CDR2 SYDVKM are derived from the germline V gene. General findings and caveats noted by the study authors: The quantity of clinical and demographic metadata differed by source and by participant and was supplied without curation.

Whole blood was collected in K2EDTA tubes by collaborating institutions according to the institutions' own protocols. For TCRbeta analysis, collaborators shipped samples in one of three forms: frozen whole blood, isolated PBMCs, or DNA extracted from either of those sample types. TCRbeta CDR3 regions were amplified from genomic DNA using the immunoSEQ Assay, a bias-controlled multiplex PCR. Concerning the study's data processing: The number of nucleated cells in each sample was estimated from the amplification of reference gene primers within the assay. Sequence reads were collapsed and filtered to measure the absolute abundance of every unique TCRbeta CDR3 rearrangement. For each sample, productive Simpson clonality was calculated by taking the square root of Simpson's diversity index across productive rearrangements. In its TCRdb copy, this immuneACCESS table keeps in-frame sequences only and misses some clones. Where compared with another copy, unresolved V genes explain less than half of these, and the others have no known cause. From that table come the V and J calls and clone size; the DNA was used to work out D and trimming. Counted in this sample were tens of thousands of clones; approximately 88% of them appeared once. Jointly, the top ten make up 11% of the sample.

The chain couples TRBV28 to TRBJ1-3, with no reliable assignment of the D segment. This TCR was sampled from a man aged 80 or over with acute or convalescent COVID-19. Sequenced input: peripheral blood. The sequenced DNA: TGTGCCAGCAGTAGGCCGGAGAACTCTGGAAACACCATATATTTT. Translated, it reads CASSRPENSGNTIYF.